A selection of T cell receptor beta chains follows, all from one sample in a study of shared clonotypes between healthy human individuals. Produced via immunoSEQ multiplex PCR; TCRdb's table is partial and in-frame only. The sample has around 1,100,000 clones; roughly 77% are singletons. Source material: memory CD4+ T cells from PBMCs. The receptors derive from a man aged 18 to 30 in good health. Some clones in this sample may be carry-over from other donors' samples. Both conserved end residues are part of each CDR3. A D gene is named only where the DNA matches it firmly. Clone sizes are given selectively: once, few, many, or a class where the clone is expanded.

TRBV30	TRBJ2-1	NA	NA	TGTGCCTGGAGTCCCTTCGATGAGCAGTTCTTC	CAWSPFDEQFF
TRBV30	TRBJ1-4	NA	NA	TGTGCCTGGAGACCCCGCGGGGCAAACGAAAAACTGTTTTTT	CAWRPRGANEKLFF
TRBV9	TRBJ1-1	NA	TRBD1	TGTGCCAGCAGCGCCCAGGACAGGGGGCTCACTGAAGCTTTCTTT	CASSAQDRGLTEAFF
TRBV15	TRBJ2-7	NA	TRBD1	TGTGCCACCAGCTCCTTATTCCCGGGACAGAGATTCTACGAGCAGTACTTC	CATSSLFPGQRFYEQYF
TRBV5-1	TRBJ2-3	NA	TRBD1	TGCGCCAGCAGCTACGACAGGGGAGCAGATACGCAGTATTTT	CASSYDRGADTQYF
TRBV7-8	TRBJ2-1	NA	TRBD2	TGTGCCAGCAGCTCCGACCGACTAGCGGGAAGGCACTACAATGAGCAGTTCTTC	CASSSDRLAGRHYNEQFF
TRBV9	TRBJ2-1	many	NA	TGTGCCAGCAGCGTTGACAGCTCCTACAATGAGCAGTTCTTC	CASSVDSSYNEQFF
TRBV28	TRBJ2-5	NA	TRBD2	TGTGCCAGCAGTTCACTAGCGGGGGGACAAGAGACCCAGTACTTC	CASSSLAGGQETQYF
TRBV10-3	TRBJ2-2	NA	NA	TGTGCCACCCGCCGGGACATAGGCACCGGGGAGCTGTTTTTT	CATRRDIGTGELFF
TRBV19	TRBJ2-7	NA	TRBD2	TGTGCCAGTAGTGTCAAGGGACTAGCGGGAGGGAACTCCTACGAGCAGTACTTC	CASSVKGLAGGNSYEQYF
TRBV5-8	TRBJ2-7	NA	NA	TGTGCCAGCAGCATATGGACGGGCAGCTCCTACGAGCAGTACTTC	CASSIWTGSSYEQYF
TRBV28	TRBJ2-7	NA	NA	TGTGCCAGCAGTTTATCCCCAGGTGAGGGTCGGTACGAGCAGTACTTC	CASSLSPGEGRYEQYF
TRBV28	TRBJ2-7	NA	NA	TGTGCCAGCTACACCGGCTACGAGCAGTACTTC	CASYTGYEQYF
TRBV7-2	TRBJ2-7	NA	NA	TGTGCCAGCAGCTACGCCGGGACTGCCTCCTACGAGCAGTACTTC	CASSYAGTASYEQYF
TRBV28	TRBJ2-6	NA	NA	TGTGCTGCAGTCTCTGGGGCCAACGTCCTGACTTTC	CAAVSGANVLTF
TRBV2	TRBJ1-2	few	NA	TGTGCCAGCCGCATCGTTAACTATGGCTACACCTTC	CASRIVNYGYTF
TRBV14	TRBJ2-5	NA	NA	TGTGCCAGCAGCCCCCACTCCCGGGGGACCCAGTACTTC	CASSPHSRGTQYF
TRBV14	TRBJ1-2	once	NA	TGTGCCAGCAGCCAAATAGGGTTCTATGGCTACACCTTC	CASSQIGFYGYTF
TRBV29-1	TRBJ2-3	few	TRBD2	TGCAGCGTTGCCTTTGGCGGGAGGGGCACAGATACGCAGTATTTT	CSVAFGGRGTDTQYF
TRBV9	TRBJ2-5	NA	TRBD2	TGTGCCAGCAGCGTAGGTGAGGGACTAGCAGAGACCCAGTACTTC	CASSVGEGLAETQYF
TRBV7-3	TRBJ2-1	NA	TRBD2	TGTGCCAGCAGCTTAATGAGCGGGGAGGTGGGCAATGAGCAGTTCTTC	CASSLMSGEVGNEQFF
TRBV19	TRBJ1-3	NA	NA	TGTGCCAGTACCCGAGTTGGGGCAGGGGCTTTTATCAACACCATATATTTT	CASTRVGAGAFINTIYF
TRBV28	TRBJ2-3	NA	TRBD2	TGTGCCAGCAGTTACCTAGGTTCCCGGGGAGGGAAGCAGTATTTT	CASSYLGSRGGKQYF